Shown below are 23 T cell receptor beta chains from a single sample sequenced in a study of T cell responses to AZD1222 COVID-19 vaccine (dated by TCRdb to the early 2020s). What this sample's time point label stands for: baseline before first vaccination. The receptor library was made with the immunoSEQ multiplex PCR assay. This immuneACCESS table, as held by TCRdb, lists in-frame sequences with V and J called but not all clones. Of the missing ones, under half trace to an unresolved V gene in checked studies; the others have no known cause. Across this sample there are roughly 180,000 clones, with 88% seen only once. Clones ranked in the top ten supply roughly 0.49% of the sample. The source was peripheral blood, collected on day 0 of AZD1222 vaccination. The receptors shown here come from an adult in good health.

CDR3: CASSLSQSLSGNTIYF. The CDR3 coding sequence is TGCGCCAGCAGCTTGAGCCAAAGTCTCTCTGGAAACACCATATATTTT. The V and J genes are TRBV5-1 and TRBJ1-3; D call uncertain. This CDR3 is 16 amino acids long. Trimming left V 1 base short and J 0 bases short, with 11 bases between. Germline V gene lookup returns CDR1 SGHRS and CDR2 YFSETQ. Combining the CDR3 with reference TRBV5-1 and TRBJ1-3 gives the whole variable domain KAGVTQTPRYLIKTRGQQVTLSCSPISGHRSVSWYQQTPGQGLQFLFEYFSETQRNKGNFPGRFSGRQFSNSRSEMNVSTLELGDSALYLCASSLSQSLSGNTIYFGEGSWLTVV.

The rearrangement uses TRBV14 and TRBJ2-7; TRBD1 agrees at 7 bases. V lost 4 bases, J lost 0 bases, and 3 bases stayed unmatched. Germline V lookup: CDR1 SGHDN, CDR2 FVKESK. The CDR3 sequence is 14 residues long. This CDR3 reads CASSPTGTSYEQYF. CDR3 coding DNA: TGTGCCAGCAGCCCGACAGGGACCTCCTACGAGCAGTACTTC.

The chain carries TRBV4-2 and TRBJ2-7; 9 bases are a match to TRBD2. Germline assignment: CDR1 LGHNA and CDR2 YNFKEQ. This CDR3 comprises 14 residues. Trimming took 4 bases from V and 6 from J; bases not matched to a gene: 7. As DNA, the CDR3 is TGTGCCAGCAGCCCCCCGGGACTAGCTCTCGAGCAGTACTTC. Residues: CASSPPGLALEQYF.

The chain recombines TRBV5-1 with TRBJ2-7; 14 nucleotides align to TRBD2. The CDR3 is made up of 17 amino acids. After removal of 0 bases from V and 5 bases from J, the junction contained 7 bases not matched to a gene. Germline CDR1 reads SGHRS; CDR2 reads YFSETQ. CDR3 sequence reads: CASSLGGTSGSFDEQYF. Here the CDR3 DNA reads TGCGCCAGCAGCTTGGGGGGGACTAGCGGGAGTTTCGACGAGCAGTACTTC. The whole variable domain, remainder taken from reference TRBV5-1 and TRBJ2-7, is KAGVTQTPRYLIKTRGQQVTLSCSPISGHRSVSWYQQTPGQGLQFLFEYFSETQRNKGNFPGRFSGRQFSNSRSEMNVSTLELGDSALYLCASSLGGTSGSFDEQYFGPGTRLTVT.

The V call is TRBV7-3, the J call TRBJ1-2, with 7 bases aligning to TRBD1. Germline CDR1 and CDR2: SGHTA and FQGTGA. This CDR3 spans 14 amino acids. The trim removed 1 base at V and 7 bases at J, leaving 6 bases unmatched. The CDR3 coding sequence is TGTGCCAGCAGCTTAAAGAGACAGGGCATTGGCTACACCTTC. Encoded protein: CASSLKRQGIGYTF.

CDR3 loop: CASSLVRAHEAFF. The CDR3 bases are TGTGCCAGCAGTTTAGTCCGGGCCCACGAAGCTTTCTTT. V gene TRBV28 combines with J gene TRBJ1-1, with D uncertain. This CDR3 has 13 amino acids. V was trimmed by 2 bases and J by 8 bases, leaving 12 bases between them. CDR1 is MDHEN and CDR2 is SYDVKM in the germline V gene.

CDR3 nucleotides: TGCGCCAGCAGCTTGGACAGGGTCGACTATGGCTACACCTTC. Amino acid sequence: CASSLDRVDYGYTF. The chain links TRBV5-1 to TRBJ1-2; TRBD1 might be the D (6 bases). V was trimmed by 0 bases and J by 3 bases, leaving 9 bases between them. The V gene's germline CDR1 is SGHRS and CDR2 YFSETQ. The CDR3 consists of 14 residues.

This chain joins TRBV5-4 and TRBJ2-1; TRBD2 aligns across 10 bases. The germline gives CDR1 SGHNT, CDR2 YYREEE (reference sequence). The CDR3 totals 16 residues. J lost 0 bases, V lost 1 base, and 1 base had no gene match. The CDR3 coding sequence is TGTGCCAGCAGCTTGAGACTAGCGGGCTCCTACAATGAGCAGTTCTTC. Residues: CASSLRLAGSYNEQFF.

The sample holds a few counts of this clone. V is TRBV13 and J is TRBJ1-2; TRBD1 matches at 7 bases. The CDR3 runs 14 residues. The junction had 8 bases not matched to a gene; V was cut back by 3 bases and J by 7 bases. Germline CDR1 is PRHDT and CDR2 is FYEKMQ (reference sequence). The CDR3 spells CASSFGQAPLGYTF. The CDR3, as DNA: TGTGCCAGCAGCTTTGGACAGGCACCCCTTGGCTACACCTTC.

The chain joins TRBV2 to TRBJ2-1, with 8 bases identical to TRBD2. Trimming took 6 bases from V and 3 from J; bases not matched to a gene: 7. This CDR3 contains 15 residues. Germline assignment: CDR1 SNHLY and CDR2 FYNNEI. The CDR3 loop reads CASSLGGTSYNEQFF. CDR3 bases: TGTGCCAGCAGCCTAGGGGGGACTAGCTACAATGAGCAGTTCTTC. The full variable domain, with the rest looked up from reference TRBV2 and TRBJ2-1, is EPEVTQTPSHQVTQMGQEVILRCVPISNHLYFYWYRQILGQKVEFLVSFYNNEISEKSEIFDDQFSVERPDGSNFTLKIRSTKLEDSAMYFCASSLGGTSYNEQFFGPGTRLTVL.

This chain uses TRBV6-5 with TRBJ1-6; D unclear. The ends were cut back, 11 bases at V and 7 bases at J, with 18 bases in the middle. This CDR3 has 14 residues. CDR1 is MNHEY, CDR2 SVGAGI, per germline. This CDR3 reads CAYNRGFGNSPLHF. CDR3 DNA sequence: TGTGCCTACAATAGAGGGTTTGGCAATTCACCCCTCCACTTT.

In nucleotides, the CDR3 is TGTGCCAGTAGTTCCCGGACTAGCGGGGCCACAGATACGCAGTATTTT. Protein sequence: CASSSRTSGATDTQYF. The genes are TRBV19 and TRBJ2-3; TRBD2 matches at 12 bases. V was clipped by 5 bases and J by 2 bases; unmatched bases: 5. Germline V gene sequence: CDR1 LNHDA, CDR2 SQIVND (reference sequence). CDR3 size: 16 residues.

The rearrangement uses TRBV28 and TRBJ1-4; perhaps TRBD1 as D (5 bases). In germline, CDR1 is MDHEN, CDR2 SYDVKM. Trimming cost V 5 bases and J 3 bases, with 13 bases left between them. CDR3 length equals 15 residues. The CDR3 sequence is CASSGPVGANEKLFF. The CDR3 DNA sequence: TGTGCCAGCAGTGGCCCGGTAGGGGCTAATGAAAAACTGTTTTTT. The full variable domain, in which reference TRBV28 and TRBJ1-4 provide the parts outside the CDR3, is DVKVTQSSRYLVKRTGEKVFLECVQDMDHENMFWYRQDPGLGLRLIYFSYDVKMKEKGDIPEGYSVSREKKERFSLILESASTNQTSMYLCASSGPVGANEKLFFGSGTQLSVL.

The CDR3 DNA reads as TGCGCCAGCAGCCCCGGACAGACGAACACCGGGGAGCTGTTTTTT. Translated, it gives CASSPGQTNTGELFF. The chain carries TRBV5-1 and TRBJ2-2, with D possibly being TRBD1 (6 bases). The germline V and J ends were trimmed by 4 bases and 0 bases, with 10 bases remaining between them. CDR1 is SGHRS, CDR2 YFSETQ, per germline. The CDR3 has 15 amino acids.

The chain carries TRBV7-9 and TRBJ2-5; the D gene is possibly TRBD2 (6 bases). Germline V CDR1 and CDR2: SEHNR, FQNEAQ (reference sequence). Trimming cost V 5 bases and J 5 bases, with 9 bases left between them. The CDR3 is 12 residues long. CDR3 sequence (DNA): TGTGCCAGCAGCGCCAGCGGGGAGACCCAGTACTTC. Amino acid sequence: CASSASGETQYF. Using reference TRBV7-9 and TRBJ2-5 for the parts outside the CDR3, the full variable domain is DTGVSQNPRHKITKRGQNVTFRCDPISEHNRLYWYRQTLGQGPEFLTYFQNEAQLEKSRLLSDRFSAERPKGSFSTLEIQRTEQGDSAMYLCASSASGETQYFGPGTRLLVL.

This clone was counted between two and nine times. This chain uses TRBV10-1 with TRBJ1-1; unclear D gene. The V and J ends lost 4 bases and 5 bases respectively, with 14 bases between them. The CDR3 covers 14 residues. Germline CDR1 is WNHNN and CDR2 is SYGVQD (reference sequence). Here the CDR3 DNA reads TGCGCCAGCAGTGTAGGAGGGTCCGAGACTGAAGCTTTCTTT. This gives the protein CASSVGGSETEAFF.

The V call is TRBV18, the J call TRBJ1-5; D unclear. The CDR3 consists of 15 residues. Trimming took off 1 base at V and 6 bases at J, with 13 bases between the two ends. Germline CDR1 reads KGHSH; CDR2 reads LQKENI. The CDR3 DNA reads TGTGCCAGCTCACCACTTGGGGAGAATGGTCAGCCCCAGCATTTT. This encodes CASSPLGENGQPQHF.

The rearrangement uses TRBV28 and TRBJ2-7; D may be TRBD1 or TRBD2 (6 bases each). CDR3 length: 15 residues. Germline V lookup: CDR1 MDHEN, CDR2 SYDVKM. V lost 6 bases and J 0 bases, leaving 15 bases between the germline ends. CDR3: CASSLSPGASYEQYF. The CDR3 coding sequence is TGTGCCAGCAGCCTTTCGCCGGGGGCCTCCTACGAGCAGTACTTC.

A few counts support this clone. This chain uses TRBV7-2 with TRBJ1-2; D gene unclear. The CDR3 is 14 residues long. CDR1 and CDR2 (germline): SGHTA, FQGNSA. V shed 1 base and J shed 6 bases, with 12 bases lying between them. The CDR3 region has the DNA TGTGCCAGCAGCTTAGGGGGTTTCTCGGATGGCTACACCTTC. Amino acid sequence: CASSLGGFSDGYTF. The full variable domain, completed using reference TRBV7-2 and TRBJ1-2, is GAGVSQSPSNKVTEKGKDVELRCDPISGHTALYWYRQSLGQGLEFLIYFQGNSAPDKSGLPSDRFSAERTGGSVSTLTIQRTQQEDSAVYLCASSLGGFSDGYTFGSGTRLTVV.

This chain connects TRBV19 to TRBJ1-5; the D gene is possibly TRBD1 (6 bases). Trimming removed 8 bases at V and 0 bases at J, with 14 bases between. The CDR3 spans 15 residues. CDR1 and CDR2 from the germline V gene are LNHDA and SQIVND (reference sequence). CDR3 region: CASAYGTYSNQPQHF. CDR3 coding DNA: TGTGCCAGTGCTTACGGGACATATAGCAATCAGCCCCAGCATTTT.

The chain recombines TRBV28 with TRBJ1-2; no reliable D call. CDR3 length: 16 residues. Germline CDR1 is MDHEN and CDR2 is SYDVKM. Trimming pared 3 bases from V and 7 bases from J, leaving 21 bases between. CDR3 DNA: TGTGCCAGCAGTTTCTCCCGCTTGTGGGCAGTTGGTGGCTACACCTTC. Its protein product is CASSFSRLWAVGGYTF.

This clone was counted a few times. J is TRBJ2-1 and V is TRBV7-2; the D is unclear. The germline V gene encodes CDR1 SGHTA and CDR2 FQGNSA. V lost 3 bases, J lost 4 bases, and 13 bases lay in between. The CDR3 loop spans 15 amino acids. CDR3 nucleotide sequence: TGTGCCAGCAGCTTCGGCGACGCGAGATACAATGAGCAGTTCTTC. It translates to CASSFGDARYNEQFF.

The chain joins TRBV18 to TRBJ2-3, with 8 bases lining up with TRBD2. V lost 3 bases to trimming and J lost 2 bases; unmatched junction nucleotides: 7. The CDR3 loop spans 16 amino acids. Germline V gives CDR1 KGHSH, CDR2 LQKENI. CDR3 nucleotide sequence: TGTGCCAGCTCACCTTTTGGCGGGGGGAACACAGATACGCAGTATTTT. Its protein product is CASSPFGGGNTDTQYF.